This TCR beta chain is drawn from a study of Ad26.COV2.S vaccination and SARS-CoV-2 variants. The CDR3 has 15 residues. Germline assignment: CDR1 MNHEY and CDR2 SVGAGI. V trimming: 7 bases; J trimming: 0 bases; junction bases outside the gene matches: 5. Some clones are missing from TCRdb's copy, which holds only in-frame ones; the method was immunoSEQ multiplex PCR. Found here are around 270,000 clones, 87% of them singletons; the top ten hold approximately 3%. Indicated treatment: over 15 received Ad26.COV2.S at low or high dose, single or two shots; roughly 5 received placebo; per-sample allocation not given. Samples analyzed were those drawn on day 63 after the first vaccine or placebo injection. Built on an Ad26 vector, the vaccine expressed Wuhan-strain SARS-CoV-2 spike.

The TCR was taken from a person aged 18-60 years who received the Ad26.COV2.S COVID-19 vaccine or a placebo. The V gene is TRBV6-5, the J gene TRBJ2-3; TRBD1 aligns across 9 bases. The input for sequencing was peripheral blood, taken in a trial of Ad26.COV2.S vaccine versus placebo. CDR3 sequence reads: CASIQDRGSTDTQYF. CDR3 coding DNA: TGTGCCAGCATCCAGGACAGGGGTAGCACAGATACGCAGTATTTT.